The 8 T cell receptor beta chains in this list originate from one sample, sequenced in a study of patients and donors after allogeneic stem cell transplantation. TCRdb redid the calling of the RT-PCR reads with MiXCR, one entry per CDR3 protein. The table has 200,000 to 250,000 distinct CDR3 sequences, roughly an eighth seen once. The sample consisted of blood, either unsorted or a sorted T cell fraction (not recorded which). These receptor sequences come from a human donor who was either an allogeneic HSCT recipient or a stem cell or donor lymphocyte infusion donor (not recorded which). It is not recorded whose cells these are; they may come from a transplant donor.

This clonotype showed up just once. The chain joins TRBV20-1 to TRBJ1-5; D is perhaps TRBD1 (5 bases). Trimming left V 0 bases short and J 5 bases short, with 20 bases between. This CDR3 has 17 amino acids. Germline V CDR1 and CDR2: DFQATT, SNEGSKA (reference sequence). The CDR3 DNA reads TGCAGTGCTAGAGATCCGGGGGGTTGGCGGGGCGATCAGCCCCAGCATTTT. It encodes CSARDPGGWRGDQPQHF.

Written as DNA, the CDR3 is TGTGCCAGCAGCTTACCCAGGACTAGCGGGAGGAGCAATGAGCAGTTCTTC. As protein: CASSLPRTSGRSNEQFF. V is TRBV7-9 and J is TRBJ2-1; 14 bases map to TRBD2. V trimming: 2 bases; J trimming: 6 bases; junction bases outside the gene matches: 6. The CDR3 loop spans 17 amino acids. The germline V gene encodes CDR1 SEHNR and CDR2 FQNEAQ (reference sequence).

This clonotype has only a few counts. This chain joins TRBV4-1 and TRBJ2-2; a possible D gene is TRBD1 (7 bases). Per germline, CDR1 MGHRA and CDR2 YSYEKL. The V gene lost 0 bases and the J gene lost 1 base, with 12 bases spanning the gap. The CDR3 has 17 amino acids. The CDR3 DNA follows: TGCGCCAGCAGCCAAGAGCTCAGGGGGGTGAACACCGGGGAGCTGTTTTTT. Residues: CASSQELRGVNTGELFF.

CDR3 DNA: TGTGCCAGCGGAATAATGACCAGCTCCTACGAGCAGTACTTC. It yields the protein CASGIMTSSYEQYF. This sequence joins TRBV6-1 and TRBJ2-7; D gene uncertain. With 8 bases removed from V and 0 bases from J, the gap between germline ends came to 14 bases. Germline CDR1 reads MNHNS; CDR2 reads SASEGT. The CDR3 covers 14 residues.

This clonotype showed up just a few times. This rearrangement joins TRBV7-9 to TRBJ2-7; 9 bases align to TRBD2. Germline V lookup: CDR1 SEHNR, CDR2 FQNEAQ (reference sequence). V lost 7 bases, J lost 0 bases, and 4 bases stayed unmatched. This CDR3 spans 14 amino acids. The CDR3 sequence is CASIASGNSYEQYF. In nucleotides, the CDR3 is TGTGCCAGCATAGCTAGCGGGAACTCCTACGAGCAGTACTTC.

The V call is TRBV5-6, the J call TRBJ2-7; D remains ambiguous. V lost 1 base to trimming and J lost 0 bases, with 20 bases between them. This CDR3 region has 18 residues. The germline CDR1 and CDR2 sequences are SGHDT and YYEEEE. The CDR3 sequence: CASSLITPIRASSYEQYF. Here the CDR3 DNA reads TGTGCCAGCAGCTTGATAACCCCTATCCGGGCAAGCTCCTACGAGCAGTACTTC.

J is TRBJ1-2 and V is TRBV4-1, with D tentatively TRBD1 (5 bases). Trimming took 0 bases from V and 8 from J, leaving 10 bases between them. Germline CDR1 is MGHRA and CDR2 is YSYEKL. The CDR3 covers 13 residues. This chain's CDR3 is CASSQEGQLGYTF. The CDR3 nucleotides are TGCGCCAGCAGCCAAGAGGGGCAGTTGGGCTACACCTTC.

The CDR3, as DNA: TGCGCCAGCAGCGCAACCGAAGGACACAACACTGAAGCTTTCTTT. Protein: CASSATEGHNTEAFF. This sequence joins TRBV5-1 and TRBJ1-1, with a possible D match to TRBD1 (5 bases). The CDR3 length is 15 residues. Looked up from germline, CDR1 is SGHRS and CDR2 is YFSETQ. The germline V and J ends were trimmed by 4 bases and 2 bases, with 15 bases remaining between them. Full variable domain (rest looked up from reference TRBV5-1 and TRBJ1-1): KAGVTQTPRYLIKTRGQQVTLSCSPISGHRSVSWYQQTPGQGLQFLFEYFSETQRNKGNFPGRFSGRQFSNSRSEMNVSTLELGDSALYLCASSATEGHNTEAFFGQGTRLTVV.